These T cell receptor beta chains were read from a single sample in a study of T-cell reconstitution after alpha-beta-depleted transplantation in children. TCRdb re-analysed the PCR reads in MiXCR, keeping a single row per CDR3 protein. The sample yields just over 350,000 distinct CDR3 sequences, about an eighth seen once. The sample consisted of PBMCs, taken from the stem cell graft. The receptors stem from a human donor who donated a stem cell graft to a child with Fanconi anemia. CDR3s include the opening cysteine and the closing phenylalanine or tryptophan. The D gene is left open where the match is weak. Clone size is stated in some rows and not others, as once, few, many or a class when expanded.

.,few,TRBJ2-4,TRBV12-3/TRBV12-4,CASSPIRQGILAKNIQYF,TGTGCCAGCAGTCCAATAAGGCAGGGCATACTAGCCAAAAACATTCAGTACTTC
TRBD1,.,TRBJ2-5,TRBV5-1,CASTRQGAGETQYF,TGCGCCAGCACGCGGCAGGGGGCTGGGGAGACCCAGTACTTC
.,.,TRBJ1-1,TRBV3-1,CASSPVGVYTEAFF,TGTGCCAGCAGCCCCGTGGGGGTTTACACTGAAGCTTTCTTT
.,.,TRBJ2-1,TRBV12-3/TRBV12-4,CASSLSRPGPRAYNERFF,TGTGCCAGCAGTTTAAGCCGACCTGGGCCTAGGGCCTACAATGAGCGGTTCTTC
.,few,TRBJ1-1,TRBV29-1,CSGRSTANTEAFF,TGCAGCGGTAGGTCCACGGCGAACACTGAAGCTTTCTTT
.,.,TRBJ2-4,TRBV2,CASSENPGQNIQYF,TGTGCCAGCAGTGAAAACCCGGGGCAAAACATTCAGTACTTC
TRBD2,few,TRBJ2-1,TRBV6-2/TRBV6-3,CASSFPWRGDNEQFF,TGTGCCAGCAGTTTCCCCTGGCGGGGGGACAATGAGCAGTTCTTC
.,few,TRBJ1-5,TRBV12-3/TRBV12-4,CASNAGGVAQHF,TGTGCCAGCAACGCTGGCGGCGTGGCCCAGCATTTT
TRBD1,.,TRBJ2-7,TRBV10-3,CAITDLGTGYEQYF,TGTGCCATCACCGACCTCGGGACAGGCTACGAGCAGTACTTC
.,few,TRBJ2-7,TRBV18,CASSPWADFNSEQYF,TGTGCCAGCTCACCATGGGCTGACTTTAACAGCGAGCAGTACTTC
TRBD1,.,TRBJ1-1,TRBV6-1,CASTAGQGMNTEAFF,TGTGCCAGCACTGCCGGACAGGGAATGAACACTGAAGCTTTCTTT
.,.,TRBJ1-6,TRBV6-5,CASSYSFQEHNSPLHF,TGTGCCAGCAGTTACTCTTTTCAAGAACATAATTCACCCCTCCACTTT
TRBD2,.,TRBJ2-1,TRBV5-5,CASSLTGGLVYNEQFF,TGTGCCAGCAGCTTGACGGGGGGGCTGGTATACAATGAGCAGTTCTTC
.,many,TRBJ2-2,TRBV6-2/TRBV6-3,CASIKGRGGRTGELFF,TGTGCCAGCATCAAGGGCAGGGGGGGCCGAACCGGGGAGCTGTTTTTT
.,few,TRBJ2-1,TRBV12-3/TRBV12-4,CASSFDRLNEQFF,TGTGCCAGCAGTTTTGACAGACTAAATGAGCAGTTCTTC
.,.,TRBJ1-3,TRBV2,CASSSTMRNTIYF,TGTGCCAGCAGTTCGACAATGAGGAACACCATATATTTT